This T cell receptor beta chain derives from a study of beta chain features in type 1 diabetes. The overall study: Age and gender were similar between patients and healthy donors, as were cell yields.

As concerns this clone: Its specificity is unknown.

Overall study results and limits: TCRB CDR3 length was moderately but significantly reduced in all four CD4+ subsets of Type 1 diabetes patients.

Expressed TCRB transcripts were sequenced after all isolated RNA was converted to cDNA. Clones were sequenced by immunoSEQ multiplex PCR, and TCRdb holds only the in-frame ones, with some missing. Of hundreds of thousands of clones listed, over 13% were seen once; the top ten hold nearly 0.04%. V shed 4 bases and J shed 8 bases, with 9 bases lying between them. There are 11 residues in the CDR3. Looked up from germline, CDR1 is SGDLS and CDR2 is YYNGEE. The sequencing sample was made of naive CD4+ T cells from blood. The gene calls are TRBV9 and TRBJ1-2, with D unclear. The receptor's source is a young man with type 1 diabetes. CDR3 DNA: TGTGCCAGCAGCCCACTTAGGGGCTACACCTTC. This gives the protein CASSPLRGYTF.